This T cell receptor beta chain was obtained from a study of cytomegalovirus exposure and HLA in healthy donors. The study ran its PCR with 60 Vbeta and 13 Jbeta primers. Data came from immunoSEQ multiplex PCR; TCRdb stores just in-frame clones and leaves some out. The table includes some 110,000 clones, roughly 75% detected once. The receptor comes from a man in his forties or fifties in good health and CMV-seronegative. The sequencing sample was made of PBMCs.

CDR3 coding DNA: TGCGCCAGCAGCTTGGTTCTAGGTGAGGGTGGCTACACCTTC. Translated: CASSLVLGEGGYTF. This chain connects TRBV5-1 to TRBJ1-2; D gene unclear. Trimming removed 0 bases at V and 7 bases at J, with 13 bases between. The length of the CDR3 is 14 residues. Germline CDR1 and CDR2: SGHRS and YFSETQ.